This T cell receptor beta chain was documented in a study of regulatory T cells in long-lasting Graves disease. Study-level points and caveats: Lower TCR diversity characterized persistent Graves' patients relative to newly diagnosed patients. Persistent patients had more shared public clonotypes (fewer than 3,000) than new patients (approximately 920).

iRepertoire HTBI primers and Arm-PCR of CDR3 regions built TCR beta libraries. TCRdb reprocessed the multiplex PCR reads with MiXCR, giving one entry per CDR3 protein. The top ten clones hold roughly 41% of a sample with 700,000 or so distinct CDR3 sequences, about 30% of them seen once. Specified time point: persistent/refractory GD, antithyroid drugs over 5 years with positive TRAb. From PBMCs, RNA was extracted and then used to make the TCR library. American Thyroid Association guidelines were used to diagnose Graves' disease. This clonotype was counted only a few times. Its antigen is as yet unknown. Germline loops: CDR1 SGDLS, CDR2 YYNGEE. This CDR3 is 14 amino acids long. Trimming left V 0 bases short and J 2 bases short, with 9 bases between.

This TCR derives from a female donor with Graves disease. V usage is TRBV9 and J usage is TRBJ2-7; D call uncertain. This material consisted of peripheral blood mononuclear cells (PBMCs), taken when the disease was refractory, from a patient treated with antithyroid drugs. The CDR3 loop reads CASSVDAATYEQYF. The DNA for the CDR3 is TGTGCCAGCAGCGTAGATGCGGCAACCTACGAGCAGTACTTC.